The T cell receptor beta chain under discussion was sequenced for a study of T cell responses to AZD1222 COVID-19 vaccine. With regard to this clone: Its antigen is not known.

CDR1 is SNHLY, CDR2 FYNNEI, per germline. This CDR3 spans 15 amino acids. V gave up 6 bases and J gave up 3 bases, with 18 bases separating them. Regarding the study as a whole: Two AZD1222 administrations were followed by greater Spike-specific TCR breadth and depth. Regions 160-218 and 743-854 held dominance among vaccine-associated CD4 TCRs, which spanned spike.

Clones were read by immunoSEQ multiplex PCR, and TCRdb kept only the in-frame ones, dropping some. Among nearly 90,000 clones listed, around 88% were seen once. This specimen consisted of peripheral blood, obtained on day 0 of MenACWY control vaccination. This sequence originates from an adult in good health. The V call is TRBV2, the J call TRBJ2-7; D gene ambiguous. DNA for the CDR3: TGTGCCAGCAGGTATAGAGCAGAACCTGGCTACGAGCAGTACTTC. Translating gives CASRYRAEPGYEQYF.